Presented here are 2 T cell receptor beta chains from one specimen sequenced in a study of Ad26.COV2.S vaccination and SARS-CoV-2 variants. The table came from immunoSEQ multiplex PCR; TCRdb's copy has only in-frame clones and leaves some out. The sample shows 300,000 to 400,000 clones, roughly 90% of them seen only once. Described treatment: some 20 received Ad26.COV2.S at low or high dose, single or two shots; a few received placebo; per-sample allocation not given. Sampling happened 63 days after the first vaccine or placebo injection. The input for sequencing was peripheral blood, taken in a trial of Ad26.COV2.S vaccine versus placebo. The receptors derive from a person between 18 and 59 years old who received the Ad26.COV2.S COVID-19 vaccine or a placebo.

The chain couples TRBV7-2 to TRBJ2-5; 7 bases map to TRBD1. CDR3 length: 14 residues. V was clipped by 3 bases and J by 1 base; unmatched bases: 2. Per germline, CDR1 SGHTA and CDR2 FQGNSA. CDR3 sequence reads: CASSFGTVQETQYF. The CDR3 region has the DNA TGTGCCAGCAGCTTCGGGACAGTCCAAGAGACCCAGTACTTC. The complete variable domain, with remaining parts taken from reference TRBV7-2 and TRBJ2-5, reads GAGVSQSPSNKVTEKGKDVELRCDPISGHTALYWYRQSLGQGLEFLIYFQGNSAPDKSGLPSDRFSAERTGGSVSTLTIQRTQQEDSAVYLCASSFGTVQETQYFGPGTRLLVL.

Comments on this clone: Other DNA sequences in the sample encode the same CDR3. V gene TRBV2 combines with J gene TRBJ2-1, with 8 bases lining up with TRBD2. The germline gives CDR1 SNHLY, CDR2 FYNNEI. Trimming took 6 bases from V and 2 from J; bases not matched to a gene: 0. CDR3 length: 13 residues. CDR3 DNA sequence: TGTGCCAGCAGACTAGCGGCCTACAATGAGCAGTTCTTC. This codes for CASRLAAYNEQFF.